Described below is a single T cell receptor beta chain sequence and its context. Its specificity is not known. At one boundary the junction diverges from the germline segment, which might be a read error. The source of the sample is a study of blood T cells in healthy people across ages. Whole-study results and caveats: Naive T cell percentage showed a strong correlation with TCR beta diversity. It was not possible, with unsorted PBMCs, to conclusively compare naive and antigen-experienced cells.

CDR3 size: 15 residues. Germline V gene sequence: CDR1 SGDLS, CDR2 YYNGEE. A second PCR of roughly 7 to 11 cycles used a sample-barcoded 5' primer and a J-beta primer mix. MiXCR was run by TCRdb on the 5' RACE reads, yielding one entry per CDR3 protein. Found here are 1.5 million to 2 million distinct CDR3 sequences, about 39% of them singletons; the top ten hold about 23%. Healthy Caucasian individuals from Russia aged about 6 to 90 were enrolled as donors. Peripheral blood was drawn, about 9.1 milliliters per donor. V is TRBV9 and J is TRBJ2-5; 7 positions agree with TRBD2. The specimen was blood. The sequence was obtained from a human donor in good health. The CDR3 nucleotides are TGTGCCAGCAGCCCCCGGACTAGAAGCCAAGAGACCCAGGACTTC. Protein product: CASSPRTRSQETQDF.